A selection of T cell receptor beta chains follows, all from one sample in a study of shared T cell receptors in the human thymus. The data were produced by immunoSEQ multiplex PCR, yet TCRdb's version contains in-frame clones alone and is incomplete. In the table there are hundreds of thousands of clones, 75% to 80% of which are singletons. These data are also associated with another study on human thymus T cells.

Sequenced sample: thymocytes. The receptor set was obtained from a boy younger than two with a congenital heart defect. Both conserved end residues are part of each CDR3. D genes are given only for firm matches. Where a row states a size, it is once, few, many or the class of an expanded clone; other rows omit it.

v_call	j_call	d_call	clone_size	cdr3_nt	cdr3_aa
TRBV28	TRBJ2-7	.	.	TGTGCCAACCACAGCCGGGGGATCTACGAGCAGTACTTC	CANHSRGIYEQYF
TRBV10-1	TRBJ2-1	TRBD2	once	TGCGCCAGCAGTGAGTCGACTAGCGTCGGCTTTATGGCCAATGAGCAGTTCTTC	CASSESTSVGFMANEQFF
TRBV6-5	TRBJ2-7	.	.	TGTGCCAGCAGTTACTCTGTTGCGGGTACATACTACGAGCAGTACTTC	CASSYSVAGTYYEQYF
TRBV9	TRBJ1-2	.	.	TGTGCCAGCAGCCCTCGAGATCCCGTGGGGGCCTATGGCTACACCTTC	CASSPRDPVGAYGYTF
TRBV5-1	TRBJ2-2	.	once	TGCGCCAGCAGGGGCGCCGGGGAGCTGTTTTTT	CASRGAGELFF
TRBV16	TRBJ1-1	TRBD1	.	TGTGCCAGCAGCCGTTCGGGACAGGGGGGAGGGAACACTGAAGCTTTCTTT	CASSRSGQGGGNTEAFF
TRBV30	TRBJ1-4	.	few	TGTGCCTGGAGTGTATCGGGGGTTGGGGAAAAACTGTTTTTT	CAWSVSGVGEKLFF
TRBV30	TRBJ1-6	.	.	TGTGCCTGGATGGATCAGGGGCCGACTCTCTATAATTCACCCCTCCACTTT	CAWMDQGPTLYNSPLHF
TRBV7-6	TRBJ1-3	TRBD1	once	TGTGCCAGCAGCGCAAGGGGGCTGGGTGGAAACACCATATATTTT	CASSARGLGGNTIYF
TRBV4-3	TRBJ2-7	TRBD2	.	TGCGCCAGCAGCCAAGGGCGAGCGGGAGGGCCGTACGAGCAGTACTTC	CASSQGRAGGPYEQYF
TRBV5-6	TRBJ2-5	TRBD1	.	TGTGCCAGCAGCTTCAGTCGGGACAGGGAAGAGACCCAGTACTTC	CASSFSRDREETQYF
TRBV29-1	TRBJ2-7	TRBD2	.	TGCAGCGTTGAGGAGGCGGCTAGCGGGAGTAGGTACGAGCAGTACTTC	CSVEEAASGSRYEQYF
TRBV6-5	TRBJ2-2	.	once	TGTGCCAGCAGTTCCCGACAGGCGAACACCGGGGAGCTGTTTTTT	CASSSRQANTGELFF
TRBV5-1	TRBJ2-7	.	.	TGCGCCAGCAGCTTGGTCAAGGGGCCCTACGAGCAGTACTTC	CASSLVKGPYEQYF
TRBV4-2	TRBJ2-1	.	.	TGTGCCAGCAGCCAAGCTAACGTCCGCAAACAATTGGGGCCCCGGCGTTCCTACAATGAGCAGTTCTTC	CASSQANVRKQLGPRRSYNEQFF
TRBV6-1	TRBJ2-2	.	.	TGTGCCAGCAGTCCCGGCGGGGAAATTGACGGGGAGCTGTTTTTT	CASSPGGEIDGELFF
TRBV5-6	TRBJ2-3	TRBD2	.	TGTGCCAGCAGCTTTAGCCGTGCGGGAGGGCGGAGAAAAGATACGCAGTATTTT	CASSFSRAGGRRKDTQYF
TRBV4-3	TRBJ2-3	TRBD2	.	TGCGCCAGCAGCCAAGTCCTAGCGGGAGGTTCCTTCTCCACAGATACGCAGTATTTT	CASSQVLAGGSFSTDTQYF
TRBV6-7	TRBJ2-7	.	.	TGTGCCAGCTTGCCCTCACCGGTCGAGCAGTACTTC	CASLPSPVEQYF
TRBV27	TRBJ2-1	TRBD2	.	TGTGCCAGCAGTCTGGGGACTAGCGGGAGGTTCTACAATGAGCAGTTCTTC	CASSLGTSGRFYNEQFF
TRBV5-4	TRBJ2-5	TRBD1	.	TGTGCCAGCAGCCGGGCCCTAACGGACAGGGGTGGGACCCAGTACTTC	CASSRALTDRGGTQYF
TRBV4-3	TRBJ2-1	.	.	TGCGCCAGCAGCCAAGAGGGGGGAGAGTACAATGAGCAGTTCTTC	CASSQEGGEYNEQFF
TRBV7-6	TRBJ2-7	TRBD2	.	TGTGCCAGCAGCCAGTGGGGGTCTAGCGGGAGGGACTACGAGCAGTACTTC	CASSQWGSSGRDYEQYF
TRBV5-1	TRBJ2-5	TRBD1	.	TGCGCCAGCAGCTTGGACAGGGGGCGCAGGGAGACCCAGTACTTC	CASSLDRGRRETQYF
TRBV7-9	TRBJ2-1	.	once	TGTGCCAGCAGCTTCCCTGGGACTCCACGCTCCTACAATGAGCAGTTCTTC	CASSFPGTPRSYNEQFF
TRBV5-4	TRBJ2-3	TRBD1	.	TGTGCCAGCAGTGGAGGGACAGGCCGCACAGATACGCAGTATTTT	CASSGGTGRTDTQYF
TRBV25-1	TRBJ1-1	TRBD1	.	TGTGCCAGCAGTGAATTGGGGGAATTTGGACAGGGGGCTGAAGCTTTCTTT	CASSELGEFGQGAEAFF
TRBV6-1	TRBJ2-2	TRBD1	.	TGTGCCAGCAGGGGCGGGACAGGGGACACCGGGGAGCTGTTTTTT	CASRGGTGDTGELFF
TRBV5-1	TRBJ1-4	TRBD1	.	TGCGCCAGCAGCCCGCCTCCTGGACAGGGTAGTGATGAAAAACTGTTTTTT	CASSPPPGQGSDEKLFF
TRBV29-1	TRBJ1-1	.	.	TGCAGCGCCCTTTGGAACAGGGAAAAGAACACTGAAGCTTTCTTT	CSALWNREKNTEAFF
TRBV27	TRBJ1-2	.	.	TGTGCCACCGCCCACGGGACTCTATATGGCTACACCTTC	CATAHGTLYGYTF
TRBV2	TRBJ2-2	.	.	TGTGCCAGCAGCCGGACCGGGAGCAACACCGGGGAGCTGTTTTTT	CASSRTGSNTGELFF
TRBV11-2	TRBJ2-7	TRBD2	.	TGTGCCAGCAGCTGTGAGCGGGAGGGCCAAGTCGAGCAGTACTTC	CASSCEREGQVEQYF
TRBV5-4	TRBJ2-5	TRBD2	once	TGTGCCAGCAGCTTGGTAGCGGGACTAGCTCCTCAAGAGACCCAGTACTTC	CASSLVAGLAPQETQYF
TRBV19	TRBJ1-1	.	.	TGTGCCAGTAGTCCCCGGGTCGAAGCTTTCTTT	CASSPRVEAFF
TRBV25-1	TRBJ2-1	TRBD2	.	TGTGCCAGCAGTGAATTGGGCGGGAGCTCCTACAATGAGCAGTTCTTC	CASSELGGSSYNEQFF
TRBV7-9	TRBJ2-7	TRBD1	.	TGTGCCAGCAGCTTAGCGGTTTGGACAGGGACGCACTACGAGCAGTACTTC	CASSLAVWTGTHYEQYF